A single sample is the source of the 18 T cell receptor beta chains below, sequenced in a study of blood T cell repertoires in COVID-19. The data were produced by immunoSEQ multiplex PCR, yet TCRdb's version contains in-frame clones alone and is incomplete. The repertoire has about 110,000 clones, 80% to 95% of them found once; the top ten carry roughly 1.2%. What was sequenced was peripheral blood. The receptors were gathered from a woman aged 30 to 39 with acute or convalescent COVID-19.

The chain recombines TRBV4-2 with TRBJ1-1; D not resolved. This CDR3 comprises 16 residues. V was trimmed by 0 bases and J by 6 bases, leaving 17 bases between them. Germline V gives CDR1 LGHNA, CDR2 YNFKEQ. This CDR3 is CASSQEPLPPNSEAFF. The CDR3 DNA reads as TGTGCCAGCAGCCAAGAGCCCCTCCCCCCTAATTCTGAAGCTTTCTTT.

This rearrangement joins TRBV6-6 to TRBJ2-3; TRBD2 agrees at 8 bases. Germline-derived CDR1 and CDR2 are MNHNY and SVGAGI (reference sequence). This CDR3 has 21 residues. Trimming took 6 bases from V and 0 from J; bases not matched to a gene: 23. CDR3 sequence (DNA): TGTGCCAGCAGCACAACCTCGGGGTTAGCGGGGAGAGGTGATAGCACAGATACGCAGTATTTT. As protein: CASSTTSGLAGRGDSTDTQYF.

This chain connects TRBV7-2 to TRBJ1-2; no reliable D call. The CDR3 contains 13 residues. The V end lost 4 bases, the J end lost 5 bases, and 11 bases lay between the germline ends. CDR1 and CDR2 from the germline V gene are SGHTA and FQGNSA. The CDR3 region is CASSSERVYGYTF. The CDR3 DNA reads as TGTGCCAGCAGCTCCGAGAGGGTTTATGGCTACACCTTC.

The chain combines TRBV18 with TRBJ2-5; D gene uncertain. The germline V gene has CDR1 KGHSH and CDR2 LQKENI. The CDR3 covers 13 residues. V gave up 3 bases and J gave up 2 bases, with 7 bases separating them. CDR3 nucleotide sequence: TGTGCCAGCTCACCGGCCCCTCAAGAGACCCAGTACTTC. It yields the protein CASSPAPQETQYF.

The sample holds a few counts of this clone. The DNA for the CDR3 is TGTGCCAGCAGTTTAAGATCGGGGGGCGGCTACACCTTC. This translates into CASSLRSGGGYTF. This rearrangement joins TRBV28 to TRBJ1-2, with a weak D call TRBD1 (6 bases). CDR3 length: 13 amino acids. CDR1 and CDR2 (germline): MDHEN, SYDVKM. The germline V and J ends were trimmed by 2 bases and 8 bases, with 12 bases remaining between them.

J is TRBJ1-5 and V is TRBV9; TRBD1 is a possible D gene (5 bases). Germline values: CDR1 SGDLS, CDR2 YYNGEE. Trimming removed 2 bases from V and 7 bases from J, with 10 bases in between. The CDR3 covers 13 residues. Here the CDR3 reads CASSVGEGQPQHF. The CDR3, as DNA: TGTGCCAGCAGCGTTGGGGAGGGGCAGCCCCAGCATTTT.

The sample holds one count of this clone. The chain uses TRBV5-3 and TRBJ1-5; possibly TRBD1 for D (5 bases). TRBV5-3 is an open reading frame whose function is uncertain. The CDR3 sequence is 16 residues long. Between the trimmed V and J ends, which lost 0 bases and 3 bases, there was a span of 13 bases. CDR3 residues: CARSLGIRTNNQPQHF. In nucleotides, the CDR3 is TGTGCCAGAAGCTTGGGAATCCGGACAAACAATCAGCCCCAGCATTTT.

The chain uses TRBV3-1 (or the pseudogene TRBV3-2) and TRBJ1-2, with 10 positions matching TRBD1. This CDR3 has 15 amino acids. V lost 4 bases, J lost 5 bases, and 7 bases stayed unmatched. In germline, CDR1 is LGHDT, CDR2 YNNKEL (reference sequence). CDR3: CASSPGTGVYYGYTF. CDR3 coding DNA: TGTGCCAGCAGCCCCGGGACAGGGGTTTATTATGGCTACACCTTC.

The chain links TRBV19 to TRBJ1-2; no clear D gene. Germline assignment: CDR1 LNHDA and CDR2 SQIVND (reference sequence). V dropped 3 bases and J dropped 2 bases, with 7 bases sitting between them. The CDR3 is 13 amino acids. CDR3 sequence: CASSIQVNYGYTF. CDR3 sequence (DNA): TGTGCCAGTAGTATTCAGGTCAACTATGGCTACACCTTC.

The chain has TRBV4-2 and TRBJ2-1, with D maybe TRBD2 (5 bases). Trimming took 0 bases from V and 6 from J, leaving 12 bases between them. The CDR3 has 15 residues. Germline-derived CDR1 and CDR2 are LGHNA and YNFKEQ. CDR3 bases: TGTGCCAGCAGCCAAGATGGAGGACTGGCCAATGAGCAGTTCTTC. Translated, it gives CASSQDGGLANEQFF.

The rearrangement uses TRBV5-4 and TRBJ2-7, with TRBD1 as a possible D gene (5 bases). The CDR3 is 15 amino acids. Trimming pared 4 bases from V and 4 bases from J, leaving 18 bases between. Germline-derived CDR1 and CDR2 are SGHNT and YYREEE (reference sequence). In nucleotides, the CDR3 is TGTGCCAGCAGCCGCCAGGGCCTTTCTACTTACGAGCAGTACTTC. This codes for CASSRQGLSTYEQYF.

The chain links TRBV19 to TRBJ2-1; D ambiguous. Trimming removed 4 bases from V and 0 bases from J, with 10 bases in between. CDR1 is LNHDA and CDR2 is SQIVND in the germline V gene (reference sequence). The CDR3 is 15 residues long. CDR3 protein: CASSKTSSSYNEQFF. CDR3 DNA: TGTGCCAGTAGTAAGACATCGAGCTCCTACAATGAGCAGTTCTTC. The whole variable domain, remainder taken from reference TRBV19 and TRBJ2-1, is DGGITQSPKYLFRKEGQNVTLSCEQNLNHDAMYWYRQDPGQGLRLIYYSQIVNDFQKGDIAEGYSVSREKKESFPLTVTSAQKNPTAFYLCASSKTSSSYNEQFFGPGTRLTVL.

As DNA, the CDR3 is TGTGCCACCAGCAGCCGGGGGGGCCGAGAGACCCAGTACTTC. This codes for CATSSRGGRETQYF. The rearrangement uses TRBV15 and TRBJ2-5; 8 bases map to TRBD2. From germline, CDR1 is LNHNV and CDR2 YYDKDF (reference sequence). This CDR3 spans 14 amino acids. The junction had 4 bases not matched to a gene; V was cut back by 3 bases and J by 4 bases.

The V gene is TRBV5-1, the J gene TRBJ2-3, with TRBD1 as a possible D gene (5 bases). The CDR3 extends over 15 amino acids. Per the germline V gene, CDR1 is SGHRS and CDR2 is YFSETQ. The V end was cut by 0 bases, the J end by 3 bases, with 11 bases between. The CDR3 DNA follows: TGCGCCAGCAGCTTGGAGGACCAGGGAACAGATACGCAGTATTTT. Amino acids: CASSLEDQGTDTQYF.

The chain employs TRBV7-2 and TRBJ2-7, with a tentative D call TRBD2 (6 bases). This CDR3 region has 13 residues. Looked up from germline, CDR1 is SGHTA and CDR2 is FQGNSA. V was shortened by 8 bases and J by 0 bases, with 11 bases between the two germline ends. CDR3 in amino acids: CASASAYSYEQYF. Written as DNA, the CDR3 is TGTGCCAGCGCTAGCGCTTACTCCTACGAGCAGTACTTC.

The rearrangement links TRBV9 to TRBJ1-4, with D perhaps TRBD1 (5 bases). The V end lost 1 base, the J end lost 11 bases, and 9 bases lay between the germline ends. The CDR3 length is 12 residues. Germline loops: CDR1 SGDLS, CDR2 YYNGEE. CDR3 in amino acids: CASSVNNRKLFF. The DNA for the CDR3 is TGTGCCAGCAGCGTAAATAACAGGAAACTGTTTTTT.

The chain carries TRBV11-3 and TRBJ1-6; D is unclear. The CDR3 sequence is 13 residues long. The germline V gene has CDR1 SGHNT and CDR2 YENEEA. V shed 6 bases and J shed 6 bases, with 9 bases lying between them. Here the CDR3 DNA reads TGTGCCAGCAGTATGGGCCCTAATTCACCCCTCCACTTT. Translated, it gives CASSMGPNSPLHF. The complete variable domain, with remaining parts taken from reference TRBV11-3 and TRBJ1-6, reads EAGVVQSPRYKIIEKKQPVAFWCNPISGHNTLYWYLQNLGQGPELLIRYENEEAVDDSQLPKDRFSAERLKGVDSTLKIQPAELGDSAVYLCASSMGPNSPLHFGNGTRLTVT.

The chain employs TRBV3-1 (or the pseudogene TRBV3-2) and TRBJ1-1; D is ambiguous. Germline lookup yields CDR1 LGHDT and CDR2 YNNKEL (reference sequence). V was clipped by 1 base and J by 8 bases, with 8 bases between them. CDR3 length: 12 amino acids. The CDR3, as DNA: TGTGCCAGCAGCCAAGTTGGGAGGGAAGCTTTCTTT. Residues: CASSQVGREAFF.